These 27 T cell receptor beta chains came from one sample sequenced in a study of shared clonotypes between healthy human individuals. The repertoire was sequenced with immunoSEQ multiplex PCR; TCRdb's copy has only in-frame clones and lacks some. This table has 550,000 to 600,000 clones, 70% to 80% appearing once. Sequenced material: PBMCs. The source is a woman between 40 and 50 years old in good health. Some clones in this sample may be carry-over from other donors' samples.

The rearrangement uses TRBV5-1 and TRBJ2-3; 12 nucleotides match TRBD2. Germline values: CDR1 SGHRS, CDR2 YFSETQ. The length of the CDR3 is 16 residues. J gave up 2 bases and V 0 bases, and 1 base lay outside the gene matches. CDR3 sequence: CASSLASGRVTDTQYF. The CDR3 nucleotides are TGCGCCAGCAGCTTGGCTAGCGGGAGGGTCACAGATACGCAGTATTTT. Full variable domain (outside the CDR3, taken from reference TRBV5-1 and TRBJ2-3): KAGVTQTPRYLIKTRGQQVTLSCSPISGHRSVSWYQQTPGQGLQFLFEYFSETQRNKGNFPGRFSGRQFSNSRSEMNVSTLELGDSALYLCASSLASGRVTDTQYFGPGTRLTVL.

The chain carries TRBV28 and TRBJ1-6; 8 nucleotides align to TRBD1. The CDR3 contains 11 residues. V gave up 5 bases and J gave up 18 bases; unmatched junction bases: 6. The V gene's germline CDR1 is MDHEN and CDR2 SYDVKM. CDR3 in amino acids: CASSQDRGCHF. DNA for the CDR3: TGTGCCAGCAGTCAAGACAGGGGTTGCCACTTT.

The chain carries TRBV27 and TRBJ2-7; D perhaps matches TRBD2 (5 bases). The CDR3 sequence is 17 residues long. Germline CDR1 reads MNHEY; CDR2 reads SMNVEV (reference sequence). Trimming took off 0 bases at V and 3 bases at J, with 18 bases between the two ends. CDR3 protein: CASSLSVGIAGNYEQYF. Written as DNA, the CDR3 is TGTGCCAGCAGTTTATCGGTGGGCATCGCCGGGAACTACGAGCAGTACTTC.

In its sample, this clone was seen a few times. Within the sample, other DNA sequences also encode this same CDR3. J is TRBJ2-7 and V is TRBV25-1; 14 bases line up with TRBD2. J lost 7 bases, V lost 6 bases, and 11 bases had no gene match. CDR1 is MGHDK, CDR2 SYGVNS, per germline. This CDR3 has 16 amino acids. CDR3 nucleotides: TGTGCCAGCAGATTAGGGACTAGCGGGAGTAGAGGTGAGCAGTACTTC. The encoded protein is CASRLGTSGSRGEQYF.

This chain connects TRBV7-9 to TRBJ2-7; no definite D call. This CDR3 region has 16 residues. Germline V lookup: CDR1 SEHNR, CDR2 FQNEAQ (reference sequence). Trimming left V 5 bases short and J 0 bases short, with 17 bases between. CDR3 sequence reads: CASSPHSETYSYEQYF. The CDR3 DNA reads as TGTGCCAGCAGCCCACACAGTGAGACGTACTCCTACGAGCAGTACTTC.

This chain connects TRBV9 to TRBJ2-7, with TRBD2 matching over 11 bases. Germline CDR1 SGDLS, CDR2 YYNGEE. The V and J ends lost 0 bases and 5 bases, in that order; junction bases with no gene match: 4. CDR3 size: 15 residues. The CDR3 here is CASSVGVAGGDEQYF. In nucleotides, the CDR3 is TGTGCCAGCAGCGTAGGGGTAGCGGGAGGGGACGAGCAGTACTTC.

This rearrangement joins TRBV5-1 to TRBJ2-5; D possibly corresponds to TRBD1 (6 bases). The CDR3 contains 14 residues. Germline assignment: CDR1 SGHRS and CDR2 YFSETQ. Deletions cut 2 bases from V and 4 bases from J, with 12 bases between. CDR3 region: CASSFGGLTETQYF. CDR3 in DNA: TGCGCCAGCAGCTTTGGGGGCCTGACAGAGACCCAGTACTTC.

V and J are TRBV4-2 and TRBJ2-7, with 7 bases identical to TRBD2. Germline V gene data show CDR1 as LGHNA and CDR2 as YNFKEQ. Germline trimming cut 4 bases from V and 2 bases from J; bases unmatched to any gene: 14. The CDR3 length is 17 residues. CDR3 DNA sequence: TGTGCCAGCAGCCTAAGTCGAGGGCGGGAGTCAGCCTACGAGCAGTACTTC. Translating it yields CASSLSRGRESAYEQYF.

The chain joins TRBV9 to TRBJ2-3; D may be TRBD1 (6 bases). The germline CDR1 and CDR2 sequences are SGDLS and YYNGEE. This CDR3 is built from 16 residues. V was trimmed by 2 bases and J by 11 bases, leaving 24 bases between them. CDR3: CASSVNVGTMADRQYF. The CDR3, as DNA: TGTGCCAGCAGCGTCAACGTAGGGACAATGGCCGACAGGCAGTATTTT.

The chain carries TRBV9 and TRBJ2-3; 7 bases map to TRBD2. V trimming: 0 bases; J trimming: 4 bases; junction bases outside the gene matches: 2. Germline V gene data show CDR1 as SGDLS and CDR2 as YYNGEE. This CDR3 comprises 14 residues. CDR3 sequence (DNA): TGTGCCAGCAGCGTAGGTGGGGGGGCAGATACGCAGTATTTT. Translation: CASSVGGGADTQYF.

V is TRBV5-1 and J is TRBJ2-6; D is tentatively TRBD1 or TRBD2 (5 bases each). Germline V gene sequence: CDR1 SGHRS, CDR2 YFSETQ. V gave up 4 bases and J gave up 1 base, with 18 bases separating them. This CDR3 has 18 amino acids. In DNA form, the CDR3 reads TGCGCCAGCAGCCGCACCGGGACGGCTGTTTCTGGGGCCAACGTCCTGACTTTC. Protein sequence: CASSRTGTAVSGANVLTF.

On this clone itself: Other DNA sequences of this sample code for an identical CDR3. V usage is TRBV29-1 and J usage is TRBJ2-1; D gene unclear. Looked up from germline, CDR1 is SQVTM and CDR2 is ANQGSEA. The V and J ends lost 6 bases and 4 bases respectively, with 7 bases between them. CDR3 size: 11 residues. The CDR3 spells CSVALYNEQFF. For the CDR3, the DNA is TGCAGCGTAGCTCTTTACAATGAGCAGTTCTTC.

The chain has TRBV14 and TRBJ1-2; no definite D call. Trimming stripped 1 base from V and 5 bases from J, with 8 bases between. Per germline, CDR1 SGHDN and CDR2 FVKESK. The CDR3 totals 13 residues. The CDR3 coding sequence is TGTGCCAGCAGCCAAGCTCTGGTGTATGGCTACACCTTC. Translating it yields CASSQALVYGYTF.

The rearrangement uses TRBV7-2 and TRBJ2-5; 8 bases line up with TRBD1. Unmatched junction bases numbered 5, after V lost 4 bases and J lost 7 bases. CDR1 SGHTA and CDR2 FQGNSA come from the germline V gene. There are 13 residues in the CDR3. The CDR3 reads CASSSGGDATQYF. CDR3 in DNA: TGTGCCAGCAGCTCAGGGGGCGATGCGACCCAGTACTTC.

This chain uses TRBV7-6 with TRBJ2-2; no clear D gene. The ends were cut back, 1 base at V and 1 base at J, with 13 bases in the middle. Germline V lookup: CDR1 SGHVS, CDR2 FNYEAQ. CDR3 length equals 17 residues. In nucleotides, the CDR3 is TGTGCCAGCAGCTTAGACCGGGCGGTCATGAACACCGGGGAGCTGTTTTTT. This sequence encodes CASSLDRAVMNTGELFF.

This clone was found a few times. The rearrangement joins TRBV18 to TRBJ1-2, with TRBD1 matching 7 bases. CDR3 length: 13 residues. Germline CDR1 is KGHSH and CDR2 is LQKENI. V trimming: 3 bases; J trimming: 8 bases; junction bases outside the gene matches: 6. CDR3 coding DNA: TGTGCCAGCTCACCGGACAGGTCCGGGGGCTACACCTTC. Translating it yields CASSPDRSGGYTF.

The chain recombines TRBV5-4 with TRBJ1-2; a weak D match, TRBD1 (5 bases). Trimming took 7 bases from V and 4 from J, leaving 14 bases between them. From germline, CDR1 is SGHNT and CDR2 YYREEE (reference sequence). CDR3 size: 13 residues. The CDR3: CASERDRGYGYTF. CDR3 in DNA: TGTGCCAGCGAGAGGGACCGGGGCTATGGCTACACCTTC.

This chain joins TRBV7-9 and TRBJ2-3; 8 bases align to TRBD2. Trimming took 6 bases from V and 0 from J; bases not matched to a gene: 5. Germline V gene lookup returns CDR1 SEHNR and CDR2 FQNEAQ (reference sequence). The CDR3 runs to 15 residues. In DNA form, the CDR3 reads TGTGCCAGCAGAAAAACTAGCGGCAGCACAGATACGCAGTATTTT. Protein: CASRKTSGSTDTQYF. Combining the CDR3 with reference TRBV7-9 and TRBJ2-3 gives the whole variable domain DTGVSQNPRHKITKRGQNVTFRCDPISEHNRLYWYRQTLGQGPEFLTYFQNEAQLEKSRLLSDRFSAERPKGSFSTLEIQRTEQGDSAMYLCASRKTSGSTDTQYFGPGTRLTVL.

CDR3 DNA sequence: TGTGCCAGCAGCCCGGGACAGGGGGAGACCCAGTACTTC. Translation: CASSPGQGETQYF. The genes are TRBV4-2 and TRBJ2-5; 10 bases map to TRBD1. CDR1 LGHNA and CDR2 YNFKEQ come from the germline V gene. The CDR3 runs 13 residues. J was trimmed by 5 bases and V by 4 bases; bases with no gene match: 1.

In this sample, this clone turned up a few times. This chain uses TRBV5-1 with TRBJ1-1, with D possibly TRBD1 on 5 matching bases. The germline CDR1 and CDR2 sequences are SGHRS and YFSETQ. The CDR3 is 15 amino acids. The V end was cut by 2 bases, the J end by 1 base, with 12 bases between. In DNA form, the CDR3 reads TGCGCCAGCAGCTTCGGGGCTCTTGGGAACACTGAAGCTTTCTTT. Its translation is CASSFGALGNTEAFF.

The table lists this clone with a few counts. This chain uses TRBV11-1 with TRBJ2-7, with unresolved D. The V and J ends lost 3 bases and 2 bases respectively, with 11 bases between them. The germline V gene encodes CDR1 SGHAT and CDR2 FQDESV (reference sequence). This CDR3 contains 14 residues. CDR3 sequence: CASSLRYPTYEQYF. Here the CDR3 DNA reads TGTGCCAGCAGCTTGCGCTACCCCACCTACGAGCAGTACTTC.

This rearrangement joins TRBV6-1 to TRBJ2-7; possible D gene TRBD2, 6 bases. Trimming cost V 1 base and J 4 bases, with 14 bases left between them. There are 15 residues in the CDR3. Per germline, CDR1 MNHNS and CDR2 SASEGT. The CDR3 sequence is CASSEGLASEYEQYF. The CDR3 nucleotides read TGTGCCAGCAGTGAAGGGTTGGCTAGCGAGTACGAGCAGTACTTC.

This chain links TRBV19 with TRBJ1-1; 8 bases fit TRBD1. Germline values: CDR1 LNHDA, CDR2 SQIVND (reference sequence). After removal of 3 bases from V and 6 bases from J, the junction contained 9 bases not matched to a gene. The CDR3 covers 15 residues. CDR3 DNA: TGTGCCAGTAGTATTGGGGGACAGGCCCGAGCTGAAGCTTTCTTT. It yields the protein CASSIGGQARAEAFF. The full variable domain, in which reference TRBV19 and TRBJ1-1 provide the parts outside the CDR3, is DGGITQSPKYLFRKEGQNVTLSCEQNLNHDAMYWYRQDPGQGLRLIYYSQIVNDFQKGDIAEGYSVSREKKESFPLTVTSAQKNPTAFYLCASSIGGQARAEAFFGQGTRLTVV.

The chain recombines TRBV5-1 with TRBJ2-3, with TRBD2 matching 9 bases. V shed 0 bases, J shed 2 bases, and the junction held 4 bases outside the gene matches. Germline CDR1 reads SGHRS; CDR2 reads YFSETQ. This CDR3 has 16 residues. The DNA of the CDR3 is TGCGCCAGCAGCTTGGTGGCTAGCGGGACCACAGATACGCAGTATTTT. As protein: CASSLVASGTTDTQYF. Filled out from reference TRBV5-1 and TRBJ2-3, the complete variable domain reads KAGVTQTPRYLIKTRGQQVTLSCSPISGHRSVSWYQQTPGQGLQFLFEYFSETQRNKGNFPGRFSGRQFSNSRSEMNVSTLELGDSALYLCASSLVASGTTDTQYFGPGTRLTVL.

The CDR3 DNA is TGTGCCAGCAGCCCCCGACTAGCGGGAGGGTATACGCAGTATTTT. Translating gives CASSPRLAGGYTQYF. The V and J genes are TRBV7-8 and TRBJ2-3, with 14 bases matching TRBD2. The CDR3 spans 15 residues. Germline V lookup: CDR1 SGHVS, CDR2 FQNEAQ. The V segment lost 5 bases and the J segment 7 bases; nucleotides outside the gene matches: 5.

Only a few counts were recorded for this clone. The V gene is TRBV27, the J gene TRBJ1-5, with D possibly TRBD1 on 5 matching bases. V was clipped by 2 bases and J by 3 bases, with 11 bases between them. The CDR3 has 15 amino acids. Germline CDR1 reads MNHEY; CDR2 reads SMNVEV (reference sequence). Here the CDR3 DNA reads TGTGCCAGCAGTTTACGGGGCGGCGTCAATCAGCCCCAGCATTTT. Amino acid sequence: CASSLRGGVNQPQHF.

The chain carries TRBV5-1 and TRBJ2-5; D is ambiguous. The germline CDR1 and CDR2 sequences are SGHRS and YFSETQ. Trimming cost V 4 bases and J 5 bases, with 18 bases left between them. The CDR3 is 15 residues long. CDR3 residues: CASSKPESSGETQYF. The CDR3 nucleotides read TGCGCCAGCAGCAAACCGGAGTCTTCTGGGGAGACCCAGTACTTC.